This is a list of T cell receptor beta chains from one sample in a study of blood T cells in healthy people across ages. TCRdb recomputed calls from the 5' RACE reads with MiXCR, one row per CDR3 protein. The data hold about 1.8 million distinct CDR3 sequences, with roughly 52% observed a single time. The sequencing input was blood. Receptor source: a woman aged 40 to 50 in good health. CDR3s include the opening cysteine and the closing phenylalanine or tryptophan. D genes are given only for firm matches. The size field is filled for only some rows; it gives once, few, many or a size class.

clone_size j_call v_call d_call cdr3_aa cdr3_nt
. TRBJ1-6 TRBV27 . CASSIQGFRNSPLHF TGTGCCAGCAGTATTCAGGGGTTCCGTAATTCACCCCTCCACTTT
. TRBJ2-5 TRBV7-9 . CACSLVQYQETQYF TGTGCCTGCAGCTTAGTCCAGTACCAAGAGACCCAGTACTTC
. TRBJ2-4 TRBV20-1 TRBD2 CSARDWELAGGAGNIQYF TGCAGTGCTAGAGATTGGGAACTAGCGGGGGGGGCGGGAAACATTCAGTACTTC
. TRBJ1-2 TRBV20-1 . CSARDKGGFVGYTF TGCAGTGCTAGAGATAAGGGCGGCTTCGTTGGCTACACCTTC
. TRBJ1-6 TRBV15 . CATSSWGGGANNSPLHF TGTGCCACCAGCAGCTGGGGGGGGGGCGCGAACAATTCACCCCTCCACTTT
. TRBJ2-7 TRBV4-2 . CASSQEISMGEDAYEQYF TGTGCCAGCAGCCAAGAGATAAGCATGGGGGAGGATGCCTACGAGCAGTACTTC
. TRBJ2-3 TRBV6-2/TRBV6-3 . CASIPSGQQPQYF TGTGCCAGCATCCCTTCGGGACAACAACCCCAGTATTTT
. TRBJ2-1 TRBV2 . CASDSDDLDENNEQFF TGTGCCAGCGATTCCGATGACTTGGATGAAAACAATGAGCAGTTCTTC
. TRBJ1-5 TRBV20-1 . CSARVRGRGLSNQPQHF TGCAGTGCTAGGGTCAGAGGCAGGGGCCTCAGCAATCAGCCCCAGCATTTT
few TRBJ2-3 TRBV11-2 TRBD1 CASSLVAGQGPDTQYF TGTGCCAGCAGCTTAGTGGCGGGACAGGGGCCAGATACGCAGTATTTT
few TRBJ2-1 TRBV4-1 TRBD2 CASSQTLGLAGPITYNEQFF TGCGCCAGCAGCCAAACGCTTGGACTAGCGGGGCCCATAACCTACAATGAGCAGTTCTTC
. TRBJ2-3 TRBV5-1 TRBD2 CASSTGLAGGTSTDTQYF TGCGCCAGCAGCACGGGACTAGCGGGGGGCACTAGCACAGATACGCAGTATTTT
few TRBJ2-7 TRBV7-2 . CASSFMADLQTPYEQYF TGTGCCAGCAGCTTTATGGCGGACTTACAAACCCCCTACGAGCAGTACTTC
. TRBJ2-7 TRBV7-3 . CASSLKANRERSYEQYF TGTGCCAGCAGCTTAAAGGCAAACAGGGAAAGGTCCTACGAGCAGTACTTC
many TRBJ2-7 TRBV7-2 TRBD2 CASSLGGGASYEQYF TGTGCCAGCAGTTTGGGCGGGGGGGCTTCCTACGAGCAGTACTTC
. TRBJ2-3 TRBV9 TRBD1 CARWRVRDRGSDTQYF TGTGCCAGGTGGCGGGTTAGGGACAGGGGCTCAGATACGCAGTATTTT
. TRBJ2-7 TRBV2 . CASSEAGTEQYF TGTGCCAGCAGTGAGGCGGGAACCGAGCAGTACTTC
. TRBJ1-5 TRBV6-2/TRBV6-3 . CASSYTWNQPQHF TGTGCCAGCAGTTACACGTGGAACCAGCCCCAGCATTTT
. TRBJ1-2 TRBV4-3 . CASSQAAGSNYGYTF TGCGCCAGCAGCCAAGCGGCGGGATCTAACTATGGCTACACCTTC
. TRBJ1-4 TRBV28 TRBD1 CASSYRYGQGSSSEKLFF TGTGCCAGCAGTTACCGTTACGGACAGGGATCAAGTTCGGAAAAACTGTTTTTT
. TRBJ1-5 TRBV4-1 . CASSQVTVTTPQPQHF TGCGCCAGCAGCCAGGTGACTGTAACCACACCGCAGCCCCAGCATTTT
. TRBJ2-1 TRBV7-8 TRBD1 CASSSEPGQQYNEQFF TGTGCCAGCAGTTCCGAGCCGGGACAGCAATACAATGAGCAGTTCTTC
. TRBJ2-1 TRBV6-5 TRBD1 CASRGQGAEGEQFF TGTGCCAGCAGGGGACAGGGGGCCGAGGGTGAGCAGTTCTTC
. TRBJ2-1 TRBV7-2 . CASSLVAVLDREQFF TGTGCCAGCAGCTTAGTAGCGGTCCTTGACAGGGAGCAGTTCTTC
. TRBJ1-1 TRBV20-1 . CSALNVNTEAFF TGCAGTGCATTGAACGTGAACACTGAAGCTTTCTTT
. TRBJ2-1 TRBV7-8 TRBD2 CASRVMGTSVGNEQFF TGTGCCAGCAGGGTTATGGGGACTAGCGTCGGCAATGAGCAGTTCTTC
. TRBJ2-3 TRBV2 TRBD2 CASSPTTSGGTDTQYF TGTGCCAGCAGTCCCACCACTAGCGGGGGAACAGATACGCAGTATTTT
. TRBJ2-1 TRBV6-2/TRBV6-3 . CASSIRPRTDEQFF TGTGCCAGCAGTATCCGACCTCGGACGGATGAGCAGTTCTTC
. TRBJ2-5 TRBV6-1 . CASSRRARETQYF TGTGCCAGCAGTAGGCGCGCTCGGGAGACCCAGTACTTC
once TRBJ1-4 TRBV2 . CASIWQGNEKLFF TGTGCCAGCATCTGGCAGGGGAATGAAAAACTGTTTTTT
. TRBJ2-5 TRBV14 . CASSRGAGPLTQYF TGTGCCAGCAGCCGGGGGGCAGGGCCGTTAACCCAGTACTTC
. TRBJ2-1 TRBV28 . CAGIQTRYNEQFF TGTGCCGGCATCCAAACAAGGTACAATGAGCAGTTCTTC
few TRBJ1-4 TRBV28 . CAIRGVYEKLFF TGTGCTATCAGGGGCGTGTACGAAAAACTGTTTTTT
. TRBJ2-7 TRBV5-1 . CASNLEGPYEQYF TGCGCCAGCAACTTGGAGGGACCCTACGAGCAGTACTTC
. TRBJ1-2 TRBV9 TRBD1 CASSVAFSGGKGYGYTF TGTGCCAGCAGCGTAGCTTTTTCAGGGGGCAAAGGCTATGGCTACACCTTC
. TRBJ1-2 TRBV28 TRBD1 CAIASTGGSYGYTF TGTGCCATCGCCTCGACAGGGGGAAGCTATGGCTACACCTTC
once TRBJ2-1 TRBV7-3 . CASSLTGPNNEQFF TGTGCCAGCAGCTTAACGGGACCAAACAATGAGCAGTTCTTC
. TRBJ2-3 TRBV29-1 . CGVERPGASDTQYF TGCGGCGTTGAGCGCCCAGGGGCGTCAGATACGCAGTATTTT
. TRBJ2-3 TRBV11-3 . CASSIGTPNTQYF TGTGCCAGCAGCATCGGGACGCCCAATACGCAGTATTTT
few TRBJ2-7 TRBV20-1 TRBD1 CSAREPNRGADYEQYF TGCAGTGCTAGGGAGCCCAACAGGGGGGCTGACTACGAGCAGTACTTC
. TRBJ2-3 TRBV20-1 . CSARDHPHTDTQYF TGCAGTGCTAGAGATCATCCTCACACAGATACGCAGTATTTT
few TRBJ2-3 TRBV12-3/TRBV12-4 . CASSASRRSTDTQYF TGTGCCAGCAGCGCTTCGCGGAGGTCCACAGATACGCAGTATTTT
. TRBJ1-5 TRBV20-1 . CSALLRDSNQPQHF TGCAGTGCGTTACTCCGGGACAGCAATCAGCCCCAGCATTTT
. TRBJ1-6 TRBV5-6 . CASSLKDRNSPLHF TGTGCCAGCAGCTTAAAAGACAGGAATTCACCCCTCCACTTT
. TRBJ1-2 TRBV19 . CASSINFLDGYTF TGTGCCAGTAGTATCAATTTCTTGGATGGCTACACCTTC
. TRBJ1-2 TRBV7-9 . CASSLERHGYTF TGTGCCAGCAGCTTAGAAAGGCATGGCTACACCTTC